This T cell receptor (beta chain) appears in the sequencing data of a study of blood T cell repertoires in COVID-19. Study-wide background: COVID-19 samples, acute and convalescent, were from the United States, Italy and Spain.

TCRdb keeps only in-frame clones here, not all; method: immunoSEQ multiplex PCR. Of roughly 180,000 clones in the sample, 80% to 90% are singletons; the top ten hold less than 25%. The CDR3 runs 13 residues. The V and J ends lost 3 bases and 0 bases respectively, with 5 bases between them. Germline V lookup: CDR1 LNHDA, CDR2 SQIVND (reference sequence). V is TRBV19 and J is TRBJ1-1; D is unresolved. Specimen: peripheral blood. The receptor was isolated from a man between 65 and 79 years old with active or convalescent COVID-19. The CDR3 spells CASSMAMNTEAFF. The CDR3 DNA reads TGTGCCAGTAGTATGGCAATGAACACTGAAGCTTTCTTT.